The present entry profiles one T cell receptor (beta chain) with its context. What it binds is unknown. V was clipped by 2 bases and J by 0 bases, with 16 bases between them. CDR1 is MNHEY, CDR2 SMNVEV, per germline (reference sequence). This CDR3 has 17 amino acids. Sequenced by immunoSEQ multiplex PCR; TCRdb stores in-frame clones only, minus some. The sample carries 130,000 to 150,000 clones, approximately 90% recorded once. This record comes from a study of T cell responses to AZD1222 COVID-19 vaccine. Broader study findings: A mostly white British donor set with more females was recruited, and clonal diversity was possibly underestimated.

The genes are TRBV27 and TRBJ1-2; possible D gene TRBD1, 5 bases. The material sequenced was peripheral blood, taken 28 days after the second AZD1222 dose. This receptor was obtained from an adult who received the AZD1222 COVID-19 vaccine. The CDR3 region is CASSLVSRDGTNYGYTF. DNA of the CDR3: TGTGCCAGCAGTTTAGTTTCTCGGGACGGAACTAACTATGGCTACACCTTC.